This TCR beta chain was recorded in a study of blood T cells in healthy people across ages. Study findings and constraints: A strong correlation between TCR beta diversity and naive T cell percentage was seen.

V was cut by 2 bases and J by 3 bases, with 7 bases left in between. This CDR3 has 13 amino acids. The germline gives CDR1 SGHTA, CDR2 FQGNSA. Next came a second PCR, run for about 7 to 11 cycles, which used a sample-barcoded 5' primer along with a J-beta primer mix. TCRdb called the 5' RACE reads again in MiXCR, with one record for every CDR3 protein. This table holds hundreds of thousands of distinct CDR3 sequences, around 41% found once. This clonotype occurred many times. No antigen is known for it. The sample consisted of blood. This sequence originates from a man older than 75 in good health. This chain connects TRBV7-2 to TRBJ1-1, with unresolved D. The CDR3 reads CASSLLWDTEAFF. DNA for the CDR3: TGTGCCAGCAGCTTACTCTGGGACACTGAAGCTTTCTTT.